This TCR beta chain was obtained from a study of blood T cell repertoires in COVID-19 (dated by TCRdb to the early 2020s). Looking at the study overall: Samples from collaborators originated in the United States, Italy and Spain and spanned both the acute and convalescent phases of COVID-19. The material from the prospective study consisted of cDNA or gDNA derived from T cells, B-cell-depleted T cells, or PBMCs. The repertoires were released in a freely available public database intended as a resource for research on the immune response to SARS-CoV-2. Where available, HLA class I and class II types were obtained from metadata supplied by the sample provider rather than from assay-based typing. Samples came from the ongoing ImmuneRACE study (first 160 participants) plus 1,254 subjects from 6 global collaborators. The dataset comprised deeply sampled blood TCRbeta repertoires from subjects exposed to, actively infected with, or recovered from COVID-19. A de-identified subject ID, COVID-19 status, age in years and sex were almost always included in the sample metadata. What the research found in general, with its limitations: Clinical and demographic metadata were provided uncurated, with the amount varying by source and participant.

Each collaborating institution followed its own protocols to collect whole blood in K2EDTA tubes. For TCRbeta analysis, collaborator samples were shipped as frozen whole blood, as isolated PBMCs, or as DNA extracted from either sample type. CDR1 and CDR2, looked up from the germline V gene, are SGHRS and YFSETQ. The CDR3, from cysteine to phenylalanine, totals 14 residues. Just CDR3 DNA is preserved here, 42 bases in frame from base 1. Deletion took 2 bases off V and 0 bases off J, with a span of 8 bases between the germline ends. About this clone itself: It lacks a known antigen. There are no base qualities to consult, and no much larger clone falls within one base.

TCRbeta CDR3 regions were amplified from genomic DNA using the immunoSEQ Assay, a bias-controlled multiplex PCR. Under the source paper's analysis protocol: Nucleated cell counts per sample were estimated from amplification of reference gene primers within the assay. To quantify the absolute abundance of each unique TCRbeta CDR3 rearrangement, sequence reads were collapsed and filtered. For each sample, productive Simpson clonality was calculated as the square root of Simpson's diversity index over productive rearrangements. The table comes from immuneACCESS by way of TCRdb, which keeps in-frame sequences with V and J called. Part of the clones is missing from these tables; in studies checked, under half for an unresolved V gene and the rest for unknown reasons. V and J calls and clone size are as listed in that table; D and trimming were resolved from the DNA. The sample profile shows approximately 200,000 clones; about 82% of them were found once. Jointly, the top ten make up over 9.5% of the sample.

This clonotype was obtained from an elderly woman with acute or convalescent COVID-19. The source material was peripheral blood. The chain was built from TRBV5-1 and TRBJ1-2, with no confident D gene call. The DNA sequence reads TGCGCCAGCAGCTTCTCAGATACTAACTATGGCTACACCTTC. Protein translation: CASSFSDTNYGYTF.